This T cell receptor beta chain was found in a study of human T cells and chemical hapten exposure. Time point specified: pre-sensitization, week 0. Treatment here: therapeutic diphenylcyclopropenone sensitization with weekly scalp DPC. This clonotype has just a few counts. TCRdb re-derived calls from the RACE reads in MiXCR, one entry per CDR3 protein. The table lists 84,000 or so distinct CDR3 sequences, about 8% of them singletons. Germline values: CDR1 SGHRS, CDR2 YFSETQ. V was pared by 0 bases and J by 2 bases, with 10 bases between. There are 15 residues in the CDR3. The sample was whole blood, taken in connection with sensitization to the hapten diphenylcyclopropenone (DPC). V usage is TRBV5-1 and J usage is TRBJ2-3, with D unresolved. The clonotype comes from a man aged 40-50 years with alopecia areata. Some clones in this sample may be carry-over from other donors' samples. For the CDR3, the DNA is TGCGCCAGCAGCTTGGTGGCAAACCCCACAGATACGCAGTATTTT. Its protein product is CASSLVANPTDTQYF.